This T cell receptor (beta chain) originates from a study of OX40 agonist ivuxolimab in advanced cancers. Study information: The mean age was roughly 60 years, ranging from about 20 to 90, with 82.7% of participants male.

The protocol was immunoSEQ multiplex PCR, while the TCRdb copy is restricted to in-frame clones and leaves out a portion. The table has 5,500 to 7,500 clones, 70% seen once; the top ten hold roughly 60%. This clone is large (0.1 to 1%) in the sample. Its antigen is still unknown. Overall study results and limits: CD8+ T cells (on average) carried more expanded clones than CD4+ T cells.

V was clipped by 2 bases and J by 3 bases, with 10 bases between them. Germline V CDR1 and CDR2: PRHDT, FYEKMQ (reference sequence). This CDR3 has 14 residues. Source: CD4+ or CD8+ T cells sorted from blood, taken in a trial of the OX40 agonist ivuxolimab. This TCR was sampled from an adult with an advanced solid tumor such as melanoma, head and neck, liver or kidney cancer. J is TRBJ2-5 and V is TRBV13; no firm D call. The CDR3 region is CASSLTNSKETQYF. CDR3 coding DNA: TGTGCCAGCAGCTTAACCAACAGCAAAGAGACCCAGTACTTC.